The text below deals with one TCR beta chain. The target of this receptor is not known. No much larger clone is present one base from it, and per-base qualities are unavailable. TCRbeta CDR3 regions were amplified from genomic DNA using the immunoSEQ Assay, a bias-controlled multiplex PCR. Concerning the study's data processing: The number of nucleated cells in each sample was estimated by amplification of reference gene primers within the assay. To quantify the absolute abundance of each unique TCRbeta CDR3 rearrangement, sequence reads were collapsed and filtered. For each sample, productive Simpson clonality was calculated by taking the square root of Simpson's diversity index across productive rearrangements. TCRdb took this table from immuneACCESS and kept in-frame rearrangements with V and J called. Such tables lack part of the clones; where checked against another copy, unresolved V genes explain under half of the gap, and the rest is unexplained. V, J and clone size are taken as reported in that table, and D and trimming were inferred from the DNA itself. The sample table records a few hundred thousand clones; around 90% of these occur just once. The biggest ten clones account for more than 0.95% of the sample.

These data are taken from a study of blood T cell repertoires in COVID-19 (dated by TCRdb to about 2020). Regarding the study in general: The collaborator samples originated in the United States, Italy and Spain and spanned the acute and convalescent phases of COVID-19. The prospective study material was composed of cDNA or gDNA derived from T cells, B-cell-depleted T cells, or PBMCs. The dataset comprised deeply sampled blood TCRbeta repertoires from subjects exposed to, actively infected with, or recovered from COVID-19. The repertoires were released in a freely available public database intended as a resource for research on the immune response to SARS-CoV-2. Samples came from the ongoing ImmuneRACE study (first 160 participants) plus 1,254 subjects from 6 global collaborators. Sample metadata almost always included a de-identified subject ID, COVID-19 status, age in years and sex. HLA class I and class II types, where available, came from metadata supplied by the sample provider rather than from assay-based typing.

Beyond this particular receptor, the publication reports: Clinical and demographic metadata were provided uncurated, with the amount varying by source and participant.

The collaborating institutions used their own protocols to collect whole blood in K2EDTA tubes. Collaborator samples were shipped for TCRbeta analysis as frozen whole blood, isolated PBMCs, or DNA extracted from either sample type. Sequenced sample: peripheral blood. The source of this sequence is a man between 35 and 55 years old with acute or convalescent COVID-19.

CDR3 reads: CASSPPGGADGYTF. The base sequence is TGTGCCAGCAGCCCCCCGGGGGGGGCAGATGGCTACACCTTC. This chain joins TRBV6-6 to TRBJ1-2; TRBD1 is perhaps the D gene, given 6 matching bases. The CDR3, cysteine through phenylalanine, is 14 amino acids long. The retained sequence is limited to the CDR3, 42 bases, with the frame set at the first base. At the junction V is shortened by 6 bases and J by 6 bases, with 17 bases in between. CDR1 and CDR2 (MNHNY, SVGAGI) derive from the germline V gene (reference sequence).